A single sample is the source of the 20 T cell receptor beta chains below, sequenced in a study of cytomegalovirus exposure and HLA in healthy donors. The study ran its PCR with 60 Vbeta and 13 Jbeta primers. The assay was immunoSEQ multiplex PCR, and TCRdb's table has in-frame clones only and misses some. The profile covers approximately 140,000 clones, with 70% to 80% appearing a single time and roughly 6% taken by the ten largest. The specimen sequenced was PBMCs. These receptors were taken from a woman aged 40 to 50 in good health and CMV-seropositive.

This clone was picked up one time. The chain recombines TRBV5-1 with TRBJ2-3, with 10 bases lining up with TRBD1. The CDR3 has 15 amino acids. With V trimmed by 4 bases and J by 6 bases, 8 bases remained unmatched. Germline lookup yields CDR1 SGHRS and CDR2 YFSETQ. DNA for the CDR3: TGCGCCAGCAGCCTGGGAGGGACAGGGGATGATACGCAGTATTTT. Translating it yields CASSLGGTGDDTQYF.

Note on this clone: The same CDR3 is also encoded by other DNA sequences in this sample. CDR3 residues: CASSHGNTEAFF. DNA of the CDR3: TGTGCCAGCAGCCACGGGAACACTGAAGCTTTCTTT. The chain employs TRBV4-2 and TRBJ1-1; D remains unclear. Germline-derived CDR1 and CDR2 are LGHNA and YNFKEQ. V lost 3 bases and J lost 1, with 3 bases in between. The CDR3 extends over 12 amino acids.

This clone showed up just a few times. V gene TRBV10-2 combines with J gene TRBJ2-5; the match to TRBD1 covers 10 bases. V dropped 4 bases and J dropped 4; count of bases not matched to a gene: 3. The germline CDR1 and CDR2 sequences are WSHSY and SAAADI. The CDR3 spans 14 residues. The CDR3: CASSGQGAVETQYF. The CDR3 nucleotides are TGCGCCAGCAGTGGACAGGGGGCTGTAGAGACCCAGTACTTC.

The chain uses TRBV6-1 and TRBJ2-7; D might be TRBD1 (6 bases). The germline V gene encodes CDR1 MNHNS and CDR2 SASEGT. Between the trimmed V and J ends, which lost 6 bases and 2 bases, there was a span of 8 bases. There are 12 residues in the CDR3. The CDR3 here is CASRDRTYEQYF. The CDR3 DNA follows: TGTGCCAGCAGGGACAGAACCTACGAGCAGTACTTC.

V usage is TRBV5-1 and J usage is TRBJ2-1, with 11 bases that match TRBD2. The CDR3 totals 16 residues. The trim removed 3 bases at V and 10 bases at J, leaving 12 bases unmatched. The germline V gene has CDR1 SGHRS and CDR2 YFSETQ. The CDR3 DNA reads as TGCGCCAGCAGCTCGGGACTAGCGGTGCAGGAGGGCGAGCAGTTCTTC. It translates to CASSSGLAVQEGEQFF.

This clone occurred a few times. The chain links TRBV30 to TRBJ1-2; 7 nucleotides agree with TRBD1. The CDR3 consists of 13 residues. With 2 bases clipped from V and 4 bases from J, the junction kept 4 bases outside the gene matches. CDR1 GTSNPN and CDR2 SVGIG come from the germline V gene (reference sequence). The CDR3 nucleotides read TGTGCCTGGAGTCCACAGGGGTCCTATGGCTACACCTTC. It specifies CAWSPQGSYGYTF.

The chain uses TRBV9 and TRBJ2-5; 8 nucleotides match TRBD2. Near its end, the DNA agrees better with TRBJ2-7, so the J call may be wrong. CDR1 and CDR2 from the germline V gene are SGDLS and YYNGEE. The CDR3 runs to 14 residues. The CDR3 protein is CASSVAGGVYEQYF. For the CDR3, the DNA is TGTGCCAGCAGCGTAGCGGGAGGGGTCTACGAGCAGTACTTC.

CDR3 DNA: TGTGCCAGCAGCTTAACCGGACTAGCGGGAGAGACCCAGTACTTC. Its protein is CASSLTGLAGETQYF. V gene TRBV7-3 combines with J gene TRBJ2-5; 11 nucleotides line up with TRBD2. Losses at the gene ends were 0 bases for V and 4 bases for J; bases not matched to a gene: 1. There are 15 residues in the CDR3. Germline V gene data show CDR1 as SGHTA and CDR2 as FQGTGA. The complete variable domain, with remaining parts taken from reference TRBV7-3 and TRBJ2-5, reads GAGVSQTPSNKVTEKGKYVELRCDPISGHTALYWYRQSLGQGPEFLIYFQGTGAADDSGLPNDRFFAVRPEGSVSTLKIQRTERGDSAVYLCASSLTGLAGETQYFGPGTRLLVL.

The chain joins TRBV18 to TRBJ2-6; D remains ambiguous. The germline V gene encodes CDR1 KGHSH and CDR2 LQKENI. Trimming took off 1 base at V and 2 bases at J, with 6 bases between the two ends. This CDR3 comprises 15 residues. DNA of the CDR3: TGTGCCAGCTCACCACTAGCCCCTGGGGCCAACGTCCTGACTTTC. Protein: CASSPLAPGANVLTF.

V usage is TRBV11-3 and J usage is TRBJ2-5; possible D gene TRBD2, 6 bases. Germline V CDR1 and CDR2: SGHNT, YENEEA. The CDR3 loop spans 16 amino acids. V lost 4 bases to trimming and J lost 2 bases, with 17 bases between them. The DNA for the CDR3 is TGTGCCAGCAGCTCCGGAGGGACTTCGAGGCAAGAGACCCAGTACTTC. This encodes CASSSGGTSRQETQYF.

V usage is TRBV5-4 and J usage is TRBJ2-1; TRBD1 agrees at 8 bases. This CDR3 has 16 residues. Germline CDR1 SGHNT, CDR2 YYREEE (reference sequence). The J segment lost 7 bases and the V segment lost 3 bases, leaving 12 bases of the junction unmatched. For the CDR3, the DNA is TGTGCCAGCAGCTGGGGAGAACCGGGACAGGTGAATGAGCAGTTCTTC. It specifies CASSWGEPGQVNEQFF.

The DNA of the CDR3 is TGTGCCAGCAGCATAACTAGCGGGAGGGACGAGCAGTACTTC. Translated: CASSITSGRDEQYF. V gene TRBV7-9 combines with J gene TRBJ2-7; TRBD2 aligns across 13 bases. In germline, CDR1 is SEHNR, CDR2 FQNEAQ (reference sequence). The CDR3 spans 14 residues. J gave up 5 bases and V 5 bases, and 3 bases lay outside the gene matches. Together with reference TRBV7-9 and TRBJ2-7, the CDR3 gives the full variable domain: DTGVSQNPRHKITKRGQNVTFRCDPISEHNRLYWYRQTLGQGPEFLTYFQNEAQLEKSRLLSDRFSAERPKGSFSTLEIQRTEQGDSAMYLCASSITSGRDEQYFGPGTRLTVT.

The chain is built from TRBV18 and TRBJ2-3, with D possibly matching TRBD1 (5 bases). CDR3 length: 15 residues. V gave up 3 bases and J gave up 0 bases, with 10 bases separating them. Germline CDR1 KGHSH, CDR2 LQKENI. The CDR3: CASSPQGTSTDTQYF. For the CDR3, the DNA is TGTGCCAGCTCACCCCAGGGAACTAGCACAGATACGCAGTATTTT.

This clone turned up a few times. This rearrangement joins TRBV25-1 to TRBJ2-1; the match to TRBD1 covers 10 bases. This CDR3 region has 16 residues. Germline trimming cut 8 bases from V and 2 bases from J; bases unmatched to any gene: 9. Germline CDR1 reads MGHDK; CDR2 reads SYGVNS. CDR3 sequence: CASLRAGTGAYNEQFF. Here the CDR3 DNA reads TGTGCCAGCCTTCGGGCAGGGACAGGGGCCTACAATGAGCAGTTCTTC.

With respect to this clone: One end of the junction fails to match germline, which may point to a read error. The chain links TRBV7-9 to TRBJ2-1; 10 bases fit TRBD2. The CDR3 consists of 15 residues. Germline CDR1 is SEHNR and CDR2 is FQNEAQ (reference sequence). The CDR3 sequence is CSSRASGSHYNEQFF. The DNA of the CDR3 is TGTTCCAGCAGGGCTAGCGGGAGTCACTACAATGAGCAGTTCTTC.

The V and J genes are TRBV6-9 and TRBJ1-4, with 9 positions matching TRBD1. V shed 8 bases and J 5 bases; nucleotides not matched to a gene: 9. Per germline, CDR1 MNHGY and CDR2 SVAAGI. The CDR3 has 15 amino acids. CDR3 in DNA: TGTGCCAGCTTCCTGGGGACAGGGTCAAATGAAAAACTGTTTTTT. Protein: CASFLGTGSNEKLFF.

J is TRBJ1-2 and V is TRBV18, with TRBD1 as a possible D gene (6 bases). Germline loops: CDR1 KGHSH, CDR2 LQKENI. The germline V and J ends were trimmed by 6 bases and 4 bases, with 12 bases remaining between them. CDR3 length: 13 residues. CDR3 nucleotide sequence: TGTGCCAGCTCGCCGGACAGAAGCTATGGCTACACCTTC. It is translated as CASSPDRSYGYTF.

The chain is built from TRBV11-3 and TRBJ2-1; 7 nucleotides match TRBD1. From germline, CDR1 is SGHNT and CDR2 YENEEA. This CDR3 is built from 18 residues. Germline trimming cut 2 bases from V and 5 bases from J; bases unmatched to any gene: 15. The CDR3 region is CASSLMGQTGFRDNEQFF. The CDR3 bases are TGTGCCAGCAGCTTAATGGGCCAGACAGGGTTCCGGGACAATGAGCAGTTCTTC. The variable domain in full, with the rest retrieved from reference TRBV11-3 and TRBJ2-1, is EAGVVQSPRYKIIEKKQPVAFWCNPISGHNTLYWYLQNLGQGPELLIRYENEEAVDDSQLPKDRFSAERLKGVDSTLKIQPAELGDSAVYLCASSLMGQTGFRDNEQFFGPGTRLTVL.

Concerning this clone itself: Other nucleotide sequences in the sample specify the same CDR3. The rearrangement uses TRBV19 and TRBJ2-3; unclear D gene. CDR1 LNHDA and CDR2 SQIVND come from the germline V gene (reference sequence). The germline V and J ends were trimmed by 3 bases and 1 base, with 5 bases remaining between them. CDR3 size: 13 residues. CDR3 sequence reads: CASSMRGTDTQYF. The CDR3 nucleotides are TGTGCCAGTAGTATGAGAGGCACAGATACGCAGTATTTT.

This chain joins TRBV19 and TRBJ1-1; no clear D. This CDR3 is built from 12 residues. Trimming removed 3 bases at V and 7 bases at J, with 9 bases between. Germline V gene data show CDR1 as LNHDA and CDR2 as SQIVND (reference sequence). The CDR3 is CASSMLSDEAFF. CDR3 nucleotides: TGTGCCAGTAGTATGCTGAGTGATGAAGCTTTCTTT. The full variable domain, completed using reference TRBV19 and TRBJ1-1, is DGGITQSPKYLFRKEGQNVTLSCEQNLNHDAMYWYRQDPGQGLRLIYYSQIVNDFQKGDIAEGYSVSREKKESFPLTVTSAQKNPTAFYLCASSMLSDEAFFGQGTRLTVV.